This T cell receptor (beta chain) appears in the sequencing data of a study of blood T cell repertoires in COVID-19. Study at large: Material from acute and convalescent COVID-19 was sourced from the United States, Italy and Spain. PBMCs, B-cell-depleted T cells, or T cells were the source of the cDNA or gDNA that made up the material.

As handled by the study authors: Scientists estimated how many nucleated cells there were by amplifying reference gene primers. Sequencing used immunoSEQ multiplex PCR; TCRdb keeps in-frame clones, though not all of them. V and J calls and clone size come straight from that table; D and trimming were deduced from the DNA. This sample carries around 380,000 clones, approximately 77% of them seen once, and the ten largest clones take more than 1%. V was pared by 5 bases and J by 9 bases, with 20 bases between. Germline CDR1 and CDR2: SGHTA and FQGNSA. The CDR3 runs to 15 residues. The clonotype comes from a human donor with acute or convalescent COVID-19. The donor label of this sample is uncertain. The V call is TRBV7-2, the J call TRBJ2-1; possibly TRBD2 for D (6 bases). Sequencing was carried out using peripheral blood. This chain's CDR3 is CASSPVGTRGSEQFF. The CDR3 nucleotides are TGTGCCAGCAGCCCCGTAGGGACCCGGGGGAGTGAGCAGTTCTTC.